Each of the 15 T cell receptor beta chains below was sequenced from the same sample in a study of blood T cells in healthy people across ages. Through a sample-barcoded 5' primer and a J-beta primer mix, a second PCR was run for about 6 to 12 cycles. TCRdb fed the 5' RACE reads into MiXCR, producing one record per CDR3 protein. The sample has over 300,000 distinct CDR3 sequences; over 45% are singletons. Sequencing was carried out using blood. The receptors derive from a man aged 55 to 70 in good health.

This chain connects TRBV20-1 to TRBJ2-1, with 10 bases identical to TRBD2. The CDR3 length is 16 residues. Germline V gene data show CDR1 as DFQATT and CDR2 as SNEGSKA (reference sequence). The ends lost 6 bases at V and 7 bases at J; junction bases unmatched: 15. CDR3 residues: CSAVAALLAGVNEQFF. The DNA of the CDR3 is TGCAGTGCCGTAGCGGCCCTGCTAGCGGGAGTGAATGAGCAGTTCTTC.

This chain uses TRBV20-1 with TRBJ2-7; D unclear. The CDR3 has 13 residues. Looked up from germline, CDR1 is DFQATT and CDR2 is SNEGSKA (reference sequence). V lost 7 bases and J 0 bases, leaving 13 bases between the germline ends. DNA of the CDR3: TGCAGTGTCCGTGGATATAGCTCCTACGAGCAGTACTTC. This codes for CSVRGYSSYEQYF.

Only a few counts were recorded for this clonotype. The V gene is TRBV12-3 or TRBV12-4, the J gene TRBJ2-3, with 9 positions matching TRBD2. The CDR3 runs to 15 residues. J gave up 2 bases and V 7 bases, and 7 bases lay outside the gene matches. CDR3 DNA: TGTGCCAGCATCCAGCGGGGGGAGGTCACAGATACGCAGTATTTT. Translated: CASIQRGEVTDTQYF.

The chain recombines TRBV5-1 with TRBJ1-1, with D perhaps matching TRBD1 (6 bases). CDR1 SGHRS and CDR2 YFSETQ come from the germline V gene. V was trimmed by 4 bases and J by 7 bases, leaving 14 bases between them. The CDR3 is 13 residues long. This chain's CDR3 is CASSGGVNGEAFF. The CDR3 DNA reads as TGCGCCAGCAGCGGGGGCGTAAACGGTGAAGCTTTCTTT.

The genes are TRBV18 and TRBJ2-3, with D perhaps TRBD2 (6 bases). The germline V gene has CDR1 KGHSH and CDR2 LQKENI. CDR3 length: 14 residues. Deletions cut 2 bases from V and 5 bases from J, with 11 bases between. CDR3 in DNA: TGTGCCAGCTCACCAGAGGGGCGGGGAGATACGCAGTATTTT. Amino acid sequence: CASSPEGRGDTQYF.

The chain has TRBV6-5 and TRBJ2-7; possible D gene TRBD2, 5 bases. The CDR3 spans 15 residues. V gave up 6 bases and J gave up 7 bases, with 22 bases separating them. Germline assignment: CDR1 MNHEY and CDR2 SVGAGI. DNA of the CDR3: TGTGCCAGCAGCCCTCGTACGGGATCCTACAATGAGCAGTACTTC. Protein product: CASSPRTGSYNEQYF.

Only a few counts were recorded for this clonotype. This chain connects TRBV29-1 to TRBJ2-1; TRBD2 agrees at 12 bases. The J segment lost 5 bases and the V segment lost 6 bases, leaving 5 bases of the junction unmatched. This CDR3 is 14 amino acids long. CDR1 and CDR2 (germline): SQVTM, ANQGSEA. Here the CDR3 DNA reads TGCAGCGTCGGACTAGCGGGACCAAACAATGAGCAGTTCTTC. It yields the protein CSVGLAGPNNEQFF.

The rearrangement uses TRBV30 and TRBJ1-2; D not certain. The germline CDR1 and CDR2 sequences are GTSNPN and SVGIG (reference sequence). This CDR3 contains 13 residues. Between the trimmed V and J ends, which lost 4 bases and 4 bases, there was a span of 13 bases. CDR3 bases: TGTGCCTGGACAGGACTCATAACCTATGGCTACACCTTC. Translated, it gives CAWTGLITYGYTF.

The V gene is TRBV28, the J gene TRBJ2-4; D is ambiguous. Germline V gives CDR1 MDHEN, CDR2 SYDVKM. Trimming stripped 6 bases from V and 9 bases from J, with 18 bases between. The CDR3 has 14 residues. CDR3 residues: CASRIGRSAFIQYF. For the CDR3, the DNA is TGTGCCAGCAGAATCGGTCGGTCGGCTTTCATTCAGTACTTC.

The gene calls are TRBV10-3 and TRBJ2-7; no clear D. Matching the DNA end better, TRBJ2-5 makes the J call doubtful. The V gene's germline CDR1 is ENHRY and CDR2 SYGVKD. The CDR3 totals 14 residues. This CDR3 is CAISEEKGMGTQYF. CDR3 DNA sequence: TGTGCCATCAGTGAGGAGAAGGGTATGGGGACCCAGTACTTC.

The chain uses TRBV27 and TRBJ2-7; D not certain. The CDR3 is 14 residues long. Germline loops: CDR1 MNHEY, CDR2 SMNVEV (reference sequence). Trimming left V 6 bases short and J 3 bases short, with 15 bases between. The CDR3 region is CASRFRHSGYEQYF. The CDR3, as DNA: TGTGCCAGCAGGTTTCGACACTCGGGCTACGAGCAGTACTTC.

This clonotype has more than one count but fewer than ten. The chain uses TRBV29-1 and TRBJ1-4; D is unresolved. This CDR3 spans 15 amino acids. Trimming took 6 bases from V and 1 from J, leaving 15 bases between them. In germline, CDR1 is SQVTM, CDR2 ANQGSEA. CDR3 protein: CSVVARSETNEKLFF. CDR3 in DNA: TGCAGCGTCGTCGCCCGGTCAGAAACTAATGAAAAACTGTTTTTT.

This clonotype was seen more than once but under ten times. The chain couples TRBV6-5 to TRBJ2-7; TRBD1 aligns across 9 bases. CDR1 and CDR2 (germline): MNHEY, SVGAGI. CDR3 length: 16 residues. The V and J ends lost 6 bases and 4 bases, in that order; junction bases with no gene match: 13. The CDR3 loop reads CASSPTVGTGQYEQYF. DNA for the CDR3: TGTGCCAGCAGCCCCACCGTGGGGACAGGGCAGTACGAGCAGTACTTC.

The rearrangement uses TRBV29-1 and TRBJ1-2; D might be TRBD1 (6 bases). V was cut by 1 base and J by 4 bases, with 19 bases left in between. The CDR3 is 16 residues long. Per germline, CDR1 SQVTM and CDR2 ANQGSEA. For the CDR3, the DNA is TGCAGCGTTGAAGGGCACCCAACCCGGACAGCCTATGGCTACACCTTC. This translates into CSVEGHPTRTAYGYTF.

The chain combines TRBV10-3 with TRBJ1-2, with 12 bases aligning to TRBD1. The length of the CDR3 is 14 residues. From germline, CDR1 is ENHRY and CDR2 SYGVKD. V was pared by 8 bases and J by 5 bases, with 6 bases of the junction left unmatched. As DNA, the CDR3 is TGTGCCATCCGAGGGACAGGGGGCGAATATGGCTACACCTTC. It specifies CAIRGTGGEYGYTF.